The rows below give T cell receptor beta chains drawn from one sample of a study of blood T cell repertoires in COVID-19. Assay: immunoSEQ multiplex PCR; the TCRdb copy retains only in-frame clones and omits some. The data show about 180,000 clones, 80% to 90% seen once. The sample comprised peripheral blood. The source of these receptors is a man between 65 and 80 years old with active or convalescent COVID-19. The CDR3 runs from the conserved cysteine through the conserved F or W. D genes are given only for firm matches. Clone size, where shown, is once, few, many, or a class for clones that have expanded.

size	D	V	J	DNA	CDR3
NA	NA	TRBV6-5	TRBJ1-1	TGTGCCAGCAGTTACCGTCTGGGGCCCCGGTGGGCTTTCTTT	CASSYRLGPRWAFF
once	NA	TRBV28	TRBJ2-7	TGTGCCAGCAGTTGGGCGGCTGGGAGTTACGAGCAGTACTTC	CASSWAAGSYEQYF
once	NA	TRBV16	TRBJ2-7	TGTGCCAGCAGCCCAGCGGACAGCTCCTACGAGCAGTACTTC	CASSPADSSYEQYF
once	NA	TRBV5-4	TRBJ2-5	TGTGCCAGCAGCTTAGGCGGGACTCTCGGGCCTCAAGAGACCCAGTACTTC	CASSLGGTLGPQETQYF
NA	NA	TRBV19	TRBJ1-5	TGTGCCAGTAGTAGGGCAGGGAATAGCAATCAGCCCCAGCATTTT	CASSRAGNSNQPQHF
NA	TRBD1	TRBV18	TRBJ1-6	TGTGCCAGCTCACCAATCGGACAGGTGGATTCACCCCTCCACTTT	CASSPIGQVDSPLHF
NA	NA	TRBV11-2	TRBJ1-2	TGTGCCAGCAGCTCGGGGATGGGAGGCCGCTTAAACTATGGCTACACCTTC	CASSSGMGGRLNYGYTF
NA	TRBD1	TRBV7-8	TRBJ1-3	TGTGCCAGCAGCTTCCCCTTGGGACAGGGCATATCTGGAAACACCATATATTTT	CASSFPLGQGISGNTIYF
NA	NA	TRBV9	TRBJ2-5	TGTGCCAGCAGCAAGAGTGGGCAGGGGATGCTAGAGACCCAGTACTTC	CASSKSGQGMLETQYF
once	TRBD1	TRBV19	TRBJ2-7	TGTGCCAGTAGTATCCGGACAGGGGCCGGGACAGGTGCCTACGAGCAGTACTTC	CASSIRTGAGTGAYEQYF
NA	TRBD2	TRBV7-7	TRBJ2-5	TGTGCTAGCAGCTTGAGGACTAGCGGCCAAGAGACCCAGTACTTC	CASSLRTSGQETQYF
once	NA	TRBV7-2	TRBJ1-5	TGTGCCAGCAGCTCCCGAGGGTATAGCAATCAGCCCCAGCATTTT	CASSSRGYSNQPQHF
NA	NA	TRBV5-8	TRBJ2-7	TGTGCCAGCAGCTTGGAGTTGGGGGCGAGGTACGAGCAGTACTTC	CASSLELGARYEQYF
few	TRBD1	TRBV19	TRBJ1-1	TGTGCCAGTAGTACTCGGGACAGTAACACTGAAGCTTTCTTT	CASSTRDSNTEAFF
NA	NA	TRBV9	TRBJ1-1	TGTGCCAGCAGACCCGGACACGGGCAGAACACTGAAGCTTTCTTT	CASRPGHGQNTEAFF
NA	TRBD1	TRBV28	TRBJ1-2	TGTGCCAGCAGGTCCCCGGGACAGCGACTGAACTATGGCTACACCTTC	CASRSPGQRLNYGYTF
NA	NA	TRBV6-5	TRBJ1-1	TGTGCCAGCAGTTACTCGAGGTCGGGTTGGAGAACTGAAGCTTTCTTT	CASSYSRSGWRTEAFF
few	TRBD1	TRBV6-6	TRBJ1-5	TGTGCCAGCAGTGGGGACAGAAATCAGCCCCAGCATTTT	CASSGDRNQPQHF
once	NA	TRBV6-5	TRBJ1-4	TGTGCCAGCAGTTACGCCTCGGGAGGGGGGAATGAAAAACTGTTTTTT	CASSYASGGGNEKLFF
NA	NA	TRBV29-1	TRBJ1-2	TGCAGCGTTGATGGAGGCGGACCGTCCGCAGATGGCTACACCTTC	CSVDGGGPSADGYTF
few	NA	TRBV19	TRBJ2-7	TGTGCCAGTAGTAGACCCCACGGGGAGAAGTACGAGCAGTACTTC	CASSRPHGEKYEQYF
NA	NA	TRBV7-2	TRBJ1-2	TGTGCCAGCAGCTCAGAGGGACTGCCCGCCCGGACCGGAGGCTACACCTTC	CASSSEGLPARTGGYTF
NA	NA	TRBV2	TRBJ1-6	TGTGCCAGCAGTGGGAGCTCCTATAATTCACCCCTCCACTTT	CASSGSSYNSPLHF
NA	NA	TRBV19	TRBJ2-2	TGTGCCAGTAGCCTCCGGGAGGGACAGACCGGGGAGCTGTTTTTT	CASSLREGQTGELFF
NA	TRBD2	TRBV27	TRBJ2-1	TGTGCCTCCGGGACTAGCAGCAATGAGCAGTTCTTC	CASGTSSNEQFF
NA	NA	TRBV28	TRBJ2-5	TGTGCCAGCAGAGAGGGGCAGGGAGGAAAAGAGACCCAGTACTTC	CASREGQGGKETQYF
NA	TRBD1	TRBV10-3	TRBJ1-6	TGTGCCATCAGCCAGGGGGAAAGCTCCTATAATTCACCCCTCCACTTT	CAISQGESSYNSPLHF
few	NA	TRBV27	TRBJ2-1	TGTGCCAGCAGTTTAAGAGATCCTCGACAGGACCCGCGGAATGAGCAGTTCTTC	CASSLRDPRQDPRNEQFF
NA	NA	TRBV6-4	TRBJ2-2	TGTGCCAGCAGTGTTCTAGGGGGCACCGGGGAGCTGTTTTTT	CASSVLGGTGELFF
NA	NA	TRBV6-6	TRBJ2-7	TGTGCCAGCAGTTACTCTAACTCCTACGAGCAGTACTTC	CASSYSNSYEQYF
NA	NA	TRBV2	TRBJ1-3	TGTGCCAGCAACAAACAGGGAATTGGTGGAAACACCATATATTTT	CASNKQGIGGNTIYF
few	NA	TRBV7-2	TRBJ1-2	TGTGCCAGCAGCTTCCCTGGCAGGTCCTATGGCTACACCTTC	CASSFPGRSYGYTF
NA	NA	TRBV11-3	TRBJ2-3	TGTGCCAGCAGCTTAGAGCCCACTAGCATCACGCAGTATTTT	CASSLEPTSITQYF
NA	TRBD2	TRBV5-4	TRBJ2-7	TGTGCCAGCAGCTTGGCCCTCGTCGCAGGGAGGGACGAGCAGTACTTC	CASSLALVAGRDEQYF
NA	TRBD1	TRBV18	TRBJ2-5	TGTGCCAGCTCCCGGACAGGGGCGGAGGAGACCCAGTACTTC	CASSRTGAEETQYF
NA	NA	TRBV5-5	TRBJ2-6	TGTGCCAGCAGCCCTGTCCCTGGGGCCAACGTCCTGACTTTC	CASSPVPGANVLTF
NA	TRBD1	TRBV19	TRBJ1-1	TGTGCCAGCCAGAGTGACAGGGGGAGAGAAGCTTTCTTT	CASQSDRGREAFF
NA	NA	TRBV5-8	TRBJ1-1	TGTGCCAGCAGCTTGCTCAGGAACACTGAAGCTTTCTTT	CASSLLRNTEAFF
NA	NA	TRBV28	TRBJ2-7	TGTGCCAGCAGCCTGGGCGGGTACTACGAGCAGTACTTC	CASSLGGYYEQYF
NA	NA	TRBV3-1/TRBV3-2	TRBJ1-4	TGTGCCAGCAGCCAATTTCGAACAGGGACAACTAATGAAAAACTGTTTTTT	CASSQFRTGTTNEKLFF
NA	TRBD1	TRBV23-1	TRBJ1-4	TGCGCCGGACCGGGACAGGGAGGAGAAAAACTGTTTTTT	CAGPGQGGEKLFF
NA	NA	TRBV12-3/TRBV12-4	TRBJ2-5	TGTGCCAGCACCCGCGGCAGGGTAGAGACCCAGTACTTC	CASTRGRVETQYF
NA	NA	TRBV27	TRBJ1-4	TGTGCCAGCAGTTTATACGTTGGGAGGCTGGGTGAAAAACTGTTTTTT	CASSLYVGRLGEKLFF
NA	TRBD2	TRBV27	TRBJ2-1	TGTGCCAGCAGCCAGAGAGGAGGGGGGGGACTAGCGGGAGATCGAAATGAGCAGTTCTTC	CASSQRGGGGLAGDRNEQFF
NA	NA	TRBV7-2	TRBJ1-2	TGTGCCAGCAGCTCGCGGGCCGCCATGGGAGGCTACACCTTC	CASSSRAAMGGYTF
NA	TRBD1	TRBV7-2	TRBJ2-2	TGTGCCAGCAGCGCCCGACAGGGGCACACCGGGGAGCTGTTTTTT	CASSARQGHTGELFF
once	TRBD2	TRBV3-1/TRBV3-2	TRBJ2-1	TGTGCCAGCAGCCCCCGGGTAGCGGGTGAGCAGTTCTTC	CASSPRVAGEQFF
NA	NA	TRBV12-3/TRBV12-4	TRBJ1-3	TGTGCCAGCAGGAGAGATTCAATCAACACCATATATTTT	CASRRDSINTIYF
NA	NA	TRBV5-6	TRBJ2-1	TGTGCCAGCAGTAGAGGGAGGAATGAGCAGTTCTTC	CASSRGRNEQFF
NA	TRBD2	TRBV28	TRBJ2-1	TGTGCCAGCGGGGGGACTAGCGGAACCCCCTACAATGAGCAGTTCTTC	CASGGTSGTPYNEQFF
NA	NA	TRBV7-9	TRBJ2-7	TGTGCCAGCAGCACCTCACCGGGACTGAACTCCTACGAGCAGTACTTC	CASSTSPGLNSYEQYF
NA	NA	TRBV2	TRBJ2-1	TGTGCCAGCAGTGAGAGAGGGCGCGAGGAGTTCTTC	CASSERGREEFF
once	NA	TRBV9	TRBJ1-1	TGTGCCAGCAGCGTAGACAGATACACTGAAGCTTTCTTT	CASSVDRYTEAFF
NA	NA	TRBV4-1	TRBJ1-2	TGCGCCAGCAGCCAAGGACCCTCAGGGCAATCCTATGGCTACACCTTC	CASSQGPSGQSYGYTF
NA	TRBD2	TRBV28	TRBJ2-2	TGTGCCAGCAGTGGGGGGGATATGAACACCGGGGAGCTGTTTTTT	CASSGGDMNTGELFF
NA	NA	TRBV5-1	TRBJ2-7	TGCGCCAGCAGACCCGGACAGTCCTACGAGCAGTACTTC	CASRPGQSYEQYF